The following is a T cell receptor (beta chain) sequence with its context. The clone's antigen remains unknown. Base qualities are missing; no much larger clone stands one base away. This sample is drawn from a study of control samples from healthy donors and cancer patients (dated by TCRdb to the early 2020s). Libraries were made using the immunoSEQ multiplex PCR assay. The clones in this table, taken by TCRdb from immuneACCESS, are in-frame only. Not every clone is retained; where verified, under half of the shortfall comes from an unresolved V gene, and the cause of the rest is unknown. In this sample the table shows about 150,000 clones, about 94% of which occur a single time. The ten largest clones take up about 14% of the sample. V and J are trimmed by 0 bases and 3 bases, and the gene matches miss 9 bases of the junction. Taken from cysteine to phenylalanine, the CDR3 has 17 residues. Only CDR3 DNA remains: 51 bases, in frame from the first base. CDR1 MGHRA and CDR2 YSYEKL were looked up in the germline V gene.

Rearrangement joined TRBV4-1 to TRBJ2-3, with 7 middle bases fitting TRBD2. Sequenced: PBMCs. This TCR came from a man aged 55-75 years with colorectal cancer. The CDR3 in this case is CASSQEVLGGRTDTQYF. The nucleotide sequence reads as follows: TGCGCCAGCAGCCAAGAAGTCCTGGGGGGGAGGACAGATACGCAGTATTTT.